This T cell receptor (beta chain) was profiled in a study of vaccination and CD4 T cells after COVID-19. About the research overall: Control cultures received a CEFX pool, an HIV-1 Nef pool, or no peptide. General study findings and limits: The median count of SARS-CoV-2-reactive clonotypes rose from roughly 21 to 40, not significantly.

On this clonotype itself: What it binds is unknown.

Treatment given: roughly 11-day PBMC culture with coronavirus spike peptide pools or control peptides (ViraFEST assay). The collection of CD4+ T cells from the unexposed donor took place before the COVID-19 pandemic (2011-2018). Peptide-pool expansion of antigen-specific T cells preceded TCR sequencing in ViraFEST. Researchers grew the cells for 9 to 11 days and then pulled out CD4+ T cells by negative selection. The CDR3 totals 15 residues. Germline lookup yields CDR1 MNHNS and CDR2 SASEGT. V gave up 6 bases and J gave up 6 bases, with 17 bases separating them. Once obtained from cultured CD4+ T cells, the DNA was sequenced using the Oncomine TCR Beta short-read assay. TCRdb processed the PCR reads anew with MiXCR; each CDR3 protein has one entry. The sample includes about 6,400 distinct CDR3 sequences, roughly 53% of them seen just once.

This clonotype originated in a human donor in good health. Sequenced: CD4+ T cells from blood, cultured in vitro. The chain is built from TRBV6-1 and TRBJ1-4, with a possible D match to TRBD1 (6 bases). DNA for the CDR3: TGTGCCAGCAGCCACCCGGGACATCACTATGAAAAACTGTTTTTT. Its translation: CASSHPGHHYEKLFF.